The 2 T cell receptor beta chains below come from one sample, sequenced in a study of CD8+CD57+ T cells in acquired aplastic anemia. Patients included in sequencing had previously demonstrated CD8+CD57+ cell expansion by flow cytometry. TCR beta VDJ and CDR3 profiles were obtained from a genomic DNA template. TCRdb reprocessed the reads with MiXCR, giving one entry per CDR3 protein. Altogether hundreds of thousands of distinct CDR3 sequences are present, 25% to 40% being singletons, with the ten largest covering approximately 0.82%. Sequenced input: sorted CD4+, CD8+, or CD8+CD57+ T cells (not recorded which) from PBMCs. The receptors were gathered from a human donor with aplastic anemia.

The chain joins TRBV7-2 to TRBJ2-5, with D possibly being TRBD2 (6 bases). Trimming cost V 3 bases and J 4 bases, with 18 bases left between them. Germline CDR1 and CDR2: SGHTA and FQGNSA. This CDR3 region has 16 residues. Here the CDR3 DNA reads TGTGCCAGCAGCTTTTCCCGTGTCGGGGGAATAGAGACCCAGTACTTC. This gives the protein CASSFSRVGGIETQYF. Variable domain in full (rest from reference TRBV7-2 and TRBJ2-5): GAGVSQSPSNKVTEKGKDVELRCDPISGHTALYWYRQSLGQGLEFLIYFQGNSAPDKSGLPSDRFSAERTGGSVSTLTIQRTQQEDSAVYLCASSFSRVGGIETQYFGPGTRLLVL.

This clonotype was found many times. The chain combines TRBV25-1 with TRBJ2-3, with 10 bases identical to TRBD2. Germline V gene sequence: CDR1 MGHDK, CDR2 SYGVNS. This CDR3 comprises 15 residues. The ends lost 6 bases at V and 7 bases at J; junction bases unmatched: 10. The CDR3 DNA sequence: TGTGCCAGCAGGACTTGGGCTAGCGGGAGTTATACGCAGTATTTT. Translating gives CASRTWASGSYTQYF.